The rows below give T cell receptor beta chains drawn from one sample of a study of blood T cell repertoires in COVID-19. Profiled with immunoSEQ multiplex PCR; TCRdb holds only in-frame clones, not every one. The sample has under 300,000 clones; about 89% are singletons. Sample: PBMCs or T cells enriched from blood (not recorded which). The receptors were gathered from a woman aged 18-30 years who had recovered from COVID-19. The CDR3 runs from the conserved cysteine through the conserved F or W. The order of the fields is D gene, V gene, CDR3 protein. A D gene is named only where the DNA matches it firmly.

d_call: .; v_call: TRBV7-2; cdr3_aa: CASSLGGRTYEQYF
d_call: .; v_call: TRBV9; cdr3_aa: CASSVGEIDYGYTF
d_call: .; v_call: TRBV5-6; cdr3_aa: CASSLGLAGRELFF
d_call: TRBD1; v_call: TRBV10-3; cdr3_aa: CAITRDRETNTEAFF
d_call: .; v_call: TRBV18; cdr3_aa: CASSPGTGIETQYF
d_call: TRBD1; v_call: TRBV4-1; cdr3_aa: CASSQDPIQGIEAFF
d_call: TRBD2; v_call: TRBV29-1; cdr3_aa: CSVDRAGGPVGHNEQFF
d_call: .; v_call: TRBV6-5; cdr3_aa: CASSYSTGGYGYTF
d_call: .; v_call: TRBV28; cdr3_aa: CASSSMGSGQETQYF
d_call: TRBD1; v_call: TRBV28; cdr3_aa: CASIPTGILRETEAFF